This paragraph reports one TCR beta chain. Its antigen is still unknown. The ends lost 5 bases at V and 7 bases at J; junction bases unmatched: 10. This CDR3 is 16 amino acids long. Germline V gene lookup returns CDR1 MNHNS and CDR2 SASEGT. These data come from a study of post-analysis software for immune sequencing data. Study conclusions and caveats: Several TRBV segments (TRBV5-6, TRBV5-1 and TRBV20-1 among them) occurred more frequently in patients than in controls.

Prepared TCR beta cDNA libraries contained unique molecular identifiers. A single record per CDR3 protein comes from TCRdb applying MiXCR to the PCR reads. The table lists roughly 540,000 distinct CDR3 sequences, 34% of them singletons. The receptor comes from a girl aged 2-17 years with multiple sclerosis. The rearrangement links TRBV6-1 to TRBJ2-1, with 11 bases aligning to TRBD2. The sequenced sample consisted of blood. CDR3 in amino acids: CASSRLLTSGTNEQFF. As DNA, the CDR3 is TGTGCCAGCAGTCGTCTTCTGACTAGCGGGACAAATGAGCAGTTCTTC.